This is a list of T cell receptor beta chains from one sample in a study of blood T cell repertoires in COVID-19. TCRdb keeps only in-frame clones here, not all; method: immunoSEQ multiplex PCR. The sample carries a few hundred thousand clones, roughly 84% recorded once. Source material: peripheral blood. The receptors derive from a woman younger than 35 with acute or convalescent COVID-19. CDR3s include the opening cysteine and the closing phenylalanine or tryptophan. D genes are given only for firm matches. Rows give clone size only sometimes, using once, few, many, or a class for an expanded clone.

j_call: TRBJ2-3
d_call: TRBD1
v_call: TRBV10-2
clone_size: once
cdr3_length: 15
cdr3_aa: CASTMTGQSGDTQYF
cdr3_nt: TGCGCCAGCACCATGACAGGGCAATCAGGGGATACGCAGTATTTT

j_call: TRBJ2-1
d_call: TRBD1
v_call: TRBV6-5
clone_size: .
cdr3_length: 15
cdr3_aa: CASSPVRQGSNEQFF
cdr3_nt: TGTGCCAGCAGCCCAGTGAGACAGGGGTCCAATGAGCAGTTCTTC

j_call: TRBJ1-2
d_call: .
v_call: TRBV2
clone_size: once
cdr3_length: 13
cdr3_aa: CASSTGPNYGYTF
cdr3_nt: TGTGCCAGCAGTACAGGTCCTAACTATGGCTACACCTTC

j_call: TRBJ2-1
d_call: .
v_call: TRBV30
clone_size: .
cdr3_length: 13
cdr3_aa: CACTWFGREGQFF
cdr3_nt: TGTGCCTGCACCTGGTTTGGGCGGGAAGGGCAGTTCTTC

j_call: TRBJ2-7
d_call: TRBD2
v_call: TRBV7-2
clone_size: few
cdr3_length: 15
cdr3_aa: CASSPPAGGKLEQYF
cdr3_nt: TGTGCCAGCAGCCCCCCGGCGGGAGGGAAACTCGAGCAGTACTTC

j_call: TRBJ2-3
d_call: TRBD2
v_call: TRBV14
clone_size: many
cdr3_length: 17
cdr3_aa: CASSQVSWEGITDTQYF
cdr3_nt: TGTGCCAGCAGCCAAGTCTCATGGGAGGGCATCACAGATACGCAGTATTTT

j_call: TRBJ2-1
d_call: TRBD1
v_call: TRBV19
clone_size: .
cdr3_length: 15
cdr3_aa: CATTPDREGGFEQFF
cdr3_nt: TGTGCCACCACGCCCGACAGGGAAGGGGGTTTTGAGCAGTTCTTC

j_call: TRBJ1-1
d_call: .
v_call: TRBV28
clone_size: .
cdr3_length: 14
cdr3_aa: CASRRGHKNTEAFF
cdr3_nt: TGTGCCAGCAGGAGGGGACACAAGAACACTGAAGCTTTCTTT

j_call: TRBJ2-1
d_call: .
v_call: TRBV25-1
clone_size: .
cdr3_length: 14
cdr3_aa: CASRSDTYYNEQFF
cdr3_nt: TGTGCCAGCAGATCGGACACCTACTACAATGAGCAGTTCTTC

j_call: TRBJ2-2
d_call: .
v_call: TRBV21-1
clone_size: .
cdr3_length: 14
cdr3_aa: CASSERAGGNELFF
cdr3_nt: TGTGCCAGCAGCGAAAGGGCCGGGGGGAATGAGCTGTTTTTT

j_call: TRBJ1-2
d_call: .
v_call: TRBV28
clone_size: .
cdr3_length: 13
cdr3_aa: CASSPGQTYGYTF
cdr3_nt: TGTGCCAGCAGTCCTGGACAGACCTATGGCTACACCTTC

j_call: TRBJ1-1
d_call: .
v_call: TRBV5-4
clone_size: .
cdr3_length: 12
cdr3_aa: CASSERGTEAFF
cdr3_nt: TGTGCCAGCAGCGAAAGGGGGACTGAAGCTTTCTTT

j_call: TRBJ2-1
d_call: .
v_call: TRBV6-5
clone_size: .
cdr3_length: 11
cdr3_aa: CASSRRGEQFF
cdr3_nt: TGTGCCAGCAGTCGGCGGGGCGAGCAGTTCTTC

j_call: TRBJ2-3
d_call: .
v_call: TRBV6-2/TRBV6-3
clone_size: .
cdr3_length: 12
cdr3_aa: CASSPPSDTQYF
cdr3_nt: TGTGCCAGCAGTCCGCCTAGCGATACGCAGTATTTT

j_call: TRBJ1-2
d_call: .
v_call: TRBV28
clone_size: .
cdr3_length: 13
cdr3_aa: CASSLFVNYGYTF
cdr3_nt: TGTGCCAGCAGTTTATTCGTTAACTATGGCTACACCTTC

j_call: TRBJ2-7
d_call: TRBD2
v_call: TRBV11-2
clone_size: .
cdr3_length: 19
cdr3_aa: CASSFLSSYLAGGSYEQYF
cdr3_nt: TGTGCCAGCAGCTTCCTAAGTTCCTACCTAGCGGGAGGCTCCTACGAGCAGTACTTC

j_call: TRBJ2-7
d_call: TRBD1
v_call: TRBV28
clone_size: .
cdr3_length: 15
cdr3_aa: CASSSPDRAPYEQYF
cdr3_nt: TGTGCCAGCAGTTCCCCGGACAGGGCCCCATACGAGCAGTACTTC

j_call: TRBJ1-5
d_call: .
v_call: TRBV2
clone_size: .
cdr3_length: 13
cdr3_aa: CASSARLDQPQHF
cdr3_nt: TGTGCCAGCAGCGCCAGGCTGGATCAGCCCCAGCATTTT

j_call: TRBJ2-7
d_call: .
v_call: TRBV4-3
clone_size: .
cdr3_length: 15
cdr3_aa: CASSQAWGTNYEQYF
cdr3_nt: TGCGCCAGCAGCCAAGCCTGGGGCACAAACTACGAGCAGTACTTC

j_call: TRBJ2-7
d_call: TRBD2
v_call: TRBV7-2
clone_size: few
cdr3_length: 17
cdr3_aa: CASSFLGLAGDLYEQYF
cdr3_nt: TGTGCCAGCAGCTTCCTCGGGTTAGCGGGGGACCTCTACGAGCAGTACTTC

j_call: TRBJ2-7
d_call: TRBD1
v_call: TRBV9
clone_size: .
cdr3_length: 14
cdr3_aa: CASSVRDRGYEQYF
cdr3_nt: TGTGCCAGCAGCGTAAGGGACAGGGGCTACGAGCAGTACTTC

j_call: TRBJ2-1
d_call: .
v_call: TRBV6-5
clone_size: .
cdr3_length: 16
cdr3_aa: CASSYSMEGPYNEQFF
cdr3_nt: TGTGCCAGCAGTTACTCGATGGAGGGCCCCTACAATGAGCAGTTCTTC

j_call: TRBJ2-1
d_call: .
v_call: TRBV5-3
clone_size: .
cdr3_length: 15
cdr3_aa: CARSASGICYNEQFF
cdr3_nt: TGTGCCAGAAGCGCTTCGGGGATTTGCTACAATGAGCAGTTCTTC

j_call: TRBJ2-2
d_call: TRBD2
v_call: TRBV3-1/TRBV3-2
clone_size: .
cdr3_length: 14
cdr3_aa: CASCRDYLTGELFF
cdr3_nt: TGTGCCAGCTGTCGGGACTATTTAACCGGGGAGCTGTTTTTT

j_call: TRBJ2-7
d_call: TRBD1
v_call: TRBV27
clone_size: .
cdr3_length: 16
cdr3_aa: CASSLKQPGQGSRGYF
cdr3_nt: TGTGCCAGCAGTCTTAAGCAACCGGGACAGGGCTCTAGGGGGTACTTC

j_call: TRBJ2-3
d_call: .
v_call: TRBV4-3
clone_size: .
cdr3_length: 16
cdr3_aa: CASSQARGADTDTQYF
cdr3_nt: TGCGCCAGCAGCCAAGCCAGGGGGGCCGACACAGATACGCAGTATTTT

j_call: TRBJ2-7
d_call: TRBD1
v_call: TRBV27
clone_size: once
cdr3_length: 14
cdr3_aa: CASKSRDRNYEQYF
cdr3_nt: TGTGCCAGCAAATCCCGGGACAGAAACTACGAGCAGTACTTC

j_call: TRBJ2-2
d_call: .
v_call: TRBV10-1
clone_size: .
cdr3_length: 14
cdr3_aa: CASSGQPGYGELFF
cdr3_nt: TGCGCCAGCAGTGGTCAGCCAGGGTATGGGGAGCTGTTTTTT

j_call: TRBJ1-5
d_call: .
v_call: TRBV28
clone_size: .
cdr3_length: 15
cdr3_aa: CATPGGTDSNQPQHF
cdr3_nt: TGTGCCACCCCTGGGGGGACCGATAGCAATCAGCCCCAGCATTTT

j_call: TRBJ2-1
d_call: .
v_call: TRBV11-2
clone_size: .
cdr3_length: 15
cdr3_aa: CASSLGDSAYNEQFF
cdr3_nt: TGTGCCAGCAGCTTAGGAGACAGTGCCTACAATGAGCAGTTCTTC

j_call: TRBJ2-7
d_call: .
v_call: TRBV5-1
clone_size: .
cdr3_length: 13
cdr3_aa: CASTLGGMDEQYF
cdr3_nt: TGCGCCAGCACCCTCGGCGGGATGGACGAGCAGTACTTC

j_call: TRBJ2-3
d_call: .
v_call: TRBV6-5
clone_size: .
cdr3_length: 15
cdr3_aa: CASRFGRRSTDTQYF
cdr3_nt: TGTGCCAGCCGTTTTGGCCGGAGGAGCACAGATACGCAGTATTTT

j_call: TRBJ2-2
d_call: TRBD2
v_call: TRBV28
clone_size: few
cdr3_length: 18
cdr3_aa: CASSPWTSGRAGTGELFF
cdr3_nt: TGTGCCAGCAGTCCCTGGACTAGCGGGAGGGCCGGAACCGGGGAGCTGTTTTTT

j_call: TRBJ1-5
d_call: TRBD1
v_call: TRBV19
clone_size: .
cdr3_length: 15
cdr3_aa: CASRRDRAPNQPQHF
cdr3_nt: TGTGCCAGTAGGAGAGACAGGGCCCCCAATCAGCCCCAGCATTTT

j_call: TRBJ2-7
d_call: TRBD2
v_call: TRBV24-1
clone_size: once
cdr3_length: 16
cdr3_aa: CATSDSSYGTSYEQYF
cdr3_nt: TGTGCCACCAGTGATTCTTCTTACGGGACTAGCTACGAGCAGTACTTC

j_call: TRBJ2-7
d_call: .
v_call: TRBV6-1
clone_size: .
cdr3_length: 14
cdr3_aa: CASSENHLELEQYF
cdr3_nt: TGTGCCAGCAGTGAAAATCACTTGGAGCTCGAGCAGTACTTC

j_call: TRBJ1-6
d_call: TRBD1
v_call: TRBV28
clone_size: once
cdr3_length: 14
cdr3_aa: CASSFYRGSSPLHF
cdr3_nt: TGTGCCAGCAGTTTTTACAGGGGGAGTTCACCCCTCCACTTT

j_call: TRBJ1-1
d_call: .
v_call: TRBV28
clone_size: .
cdr3_length: 14
cdr3_aa: CASSPSGIPDEAFF
cdr3_nt: TGTGCCAGCAGTCCGTCAGGGATTCCTGATGAAGCTTTCTTT

j_call: TRBJ1-2
d_call: TRBD1
v_call: TRBV28
clone_size: .
cdr3_length: 20
cdr3_aa: CASSSLQLGQGERANYGYTF
cdr3_nt: TGTGCCAGCAGTTCCCTTCAGCTCGGACAGGGGGAAAGAGCTAACTATGGCTACACCTTC

j_call: TRBJ1-1
d_call: .
v_call: TRBV15
clone_size: .
cdr3_length: 16
cdr3_aa: CATSPQGDNMNTEAFF
cdr3_nt: TGTGCCACCAGCCCACAAGGTGACAACATGAACACTGAAGCTTTCTTT

j_call: TRBJ1-5
d_call: TRBD1
v_call: TRBV7-2
clone_size: .
cdr3_length: 15
cdr3_aa: CASSSQGISNQPQHF
cdr3_nt: TGTGCCAGCAGCTCACAGGGGATTAGCAATCAGCCCCAGCATTTT

j_call: TRBJ1-1
d_call: TRBD1
v_call: TRBV28
clone_size: .
cdr3_length: 18
cdr3_aa: CASSSTPGQGEKNTEAFF
cdr3_nt: TGTGCCAGCAGTTCAACCCCAGGACAGGGGGAAAAGAACACTGAAGCTTTCTTT

j_call: TRBJ2-7
d_call: .
v_call: TRBV29-1
clone_size: .
cdr3_length: 12
cdr3_aa: CSVVVTGYEQYF
cdr3_nt: TGCAGCGTTGTGGTCACAGGGTACGAGCAGTACTTC

j_call: TRBJ2-7
d_call: TRBD1
v_call: TRBV27
clone_size: few
cdr3_length: 15
cdr3_aa: CASSLQGAGTYEQYF
cdr3_nt: TGTGCCAGCAGCTTACAGGGGGCTGGGACCTACGAGCAGTACTTC

j_call: TRBJ2-5
d_call: .
v_call: TRBV30
clone_size: .
cdr3_length: 12
cdr3_aa: CAWSLVRETQYF
cdr3_nt: TGTGCCTGGAGTCTGGTCCGGGAGACCCAGTACTTC

j_call: TRBJ1-5
d_call: .
v_call: TRBV9
clone_size: few
cdr3_length: 15
cdr3_aa: CASSVGGKDNQPQHF
cdr3_nt: TGTGCCAGCAGCGTTGGAGGGAAAGATAATCAGCCCCAGCATTTT

j_call: TRBJ1-2
d_call: TRBD1
v_call: TRBV7-9
clone_size: .
cdr3_length: 14
cdr3_aa: CASSSRQGLYGYTF
cdr3_nt: TGTGCCAGCAGCTCACGACAGGGCCTGTATGGCTACACCTTC

j_call: TRBJ2-1
d_call: TRBD2
v_call: TRBV30
clone_size: .
cdr3_length: 15
cdr3_aa: CAWSLLAGTQYEQFF
cdr3_nt: TGTGCCTGGAGTTTACTAGCGGGGACACAGTATGAGCAGTTCTTC

j_call: TRBJ2-7
d_call: TRBD2
v_call: TRBV4-3
clone_size: once
cdr3_length: 17
cdr3_aa: CASSQEVAGFSSYEQYF
cdr3_nt: TGCGCTAGCAGCCAAGAGGTAGCGGGATTTAGCTCCTACGAGCAGTACTTC

j_call: TRBJ2-4
d_call: TRBD2
v_call: TRBV6-2/TRBV6-3
clone_size: .
cdr3_length: 16
cdr3_aa: CASSYFASGRMGIQYF
cdr3_nt: TGTGCCAGCAGTTATTTTGCTAGCGGGAGAATGGGCATTCAGTACTTC

j_call: TRBJ2-1
d_call: .
v_call: TRBV4-2
clone_size: .
cdr3_length: 15
cdr3_aa: CASSLLGTSYNEQFF
cdr3_nt: TGTGCCAGCAGCCTGCTAGGTACGTCCTACAATGAGCAGTTCTTC